These 18 T cell receptor beta chains were sequenced from one sample in a study of CD8 T cells in Susac syndrome. Random-hexamer reverse transcription was applied to roughly 0.5 to 1 ug RNA. MiXCR was run by TCRdb on the immunoSEQ multiplex PCR reads, yielding one entry per CDR3 protein. The repertoire has about 400,000 distinct CDR3 sequences, more than 80% of them found once; the top ten carry around 0.12%. Sequencing input: CD8+ T cells from PBMCs. These receptors were obtained from a human donor with multiple sclerosis.

The chain has TRBV27 and TRBJ1-5, with unresolved D. V lost 8 bases to trimming and J lost 5 bases, with 19 bases between them. This CDR3 contains 15 residues. Germline V gene lookup returns CDR1 MNHEY and CDR2 SMNVEV (reference sequence). The CDR3 bases are TGTGCCAGCGCATTTGCAGGTCCACTGGATCAGCCCCAGCATTTT. It codes for CASAFAGPLDQPQHF.

The V gene is TRBV27, the J gene TRBJ1-1, with 11 bases aligning to TRBD1. V lost 6 bases, J lost 4 bases, and 4 bases stayed unmatched. The germline V gene has CDR1 MNHEY and CDR2 SMNVEV (reference sequence). The CDR3 is 14 amino acids. Written as DNA, the CDR3 is TGTGCCAGCAGCTGGGACAGGGGGAGCACTGAAGCTTTCTTT. Amino acids: CASSWDRGSTEAFF.

The chain employs TRBV7-6 and TRBJ2-1, with D possibly TRBD1 on 6 matching bases. Trimming stripped 5 bases from V and 7 bases from J, with 12 bases between. CDR1 and CDR2 from the germline V gene are SGHVS and FNYEAQ. The CDR3 is 13 residues long. The CDR3 protein is CASSPSTGNEQFF. CDR3 coding DNA: TGTGCCAGCAGCCCCTCAACAGGGAATGAGCAGTTCTTC.

The V and J genes are TRBV12-3 or TRBV12-4 and TRBJ1-1, with 7 bases identical to TRBD1. The CDR3 runs 12 residues. Trimming removed 1 base from V and 10 bases from J; junction bases left unmatched: 3. This chain's CDR3 is CASSLEGATAFF. CDR3 nucleotide sequence: TGTGCCAGCAGTTTAGAGGGGGCTACAGCTTTCTTT.

The rearrangement uses TRBV12-3 or TRBV12-4 and TRBJ2-7; 9 nucleotides align to TRBD2. With V trimmed by 6 bases and J by 0 bases, 12 bases remained unmatched. This CDR3 has 17 amino acids. The CDR3 coding sequence is TGTGCCAGCAGCCCGGATGCTCTTAGCGGGAGCTCCTACGAGCAGTACTTC. This gives the protein CASSPDALSGSSYEQYF.

The CDR3 sequence is CSVGTSGSFEQYF. CDR3 coding DNA: TGCAGTGTCGGGACTAGCGGGAGCTTCGAGCAGTACTTC. The rearrangement links TRBV20-1 to TRBJ2-7; 14 nucleotides align to TRBD2. The CDR3 sequence is 13 residues long. J lost 6 bases, V lost 7 bases, and 5 bases had no gene match. Per the germline V gene, CDR1 is DFQATT and CDR2 is SNEGSKA (reference sequence).

V is TRBV6-1 and J is TRBJ2-1; D is possibly TRBD1 (5 bases). Germline V CDR1 and CDR2: MNHNS, SASEGT. The CDR3 loop spans 15 amino acids. Trimming stripped 4 bases from V and 7 bases from J, with 17 bases between. The CDR3, as DNA: TGTGCCAGCAGTGGACAGACAGAGATGGGGAATGAGCAGTTCTTC. It is translated as CASSGQTEMGNEQFF.

V gene TRBV30 combines with J gene TRBJ2-7; 7 bases map to TRBD1. CDR3 length equals 14 residues. The germline gives CDR1 GTSNPN, CDR2 SVGIG (reference sequence). The ends lost 2 bases at V and 3 bases at J; junction bases unmatched: 7. The CDR3: CAWSTPRQGYEQYF. Written as DNA, the CDR3 is TGTGCCTGGAGTACCCCCCGACAGGGCTACGAGCAGTACTTC.

The CDR3 bases are TGTGCCACGGCTAGACAGGGTCAGAACGAGCAGTACTTC. Protein sequence: CATARQGQNEQYF. The chain is built from TRBV15 and TRBJ2-7; 7 bases map to TRBD1. Per germline, CDR1 LNHNV and CDR2 YYDKDF (reference sequence). CDR3 size: 13 residues. V lost 9 bases to trimming and J lost 5 bases; unmatched junction nucleotides: 10.

The rearrangement joins TRBV12-2 to TRBJ1-5; the tabulated D call, TRBD1, remains unverified against the DNA. TRBV12-2 is an annotated pseudogene. The CDR3 runs 20 residues. CDR3 region: CASRLVYRDRGPYSNQPQHF. Written as DNA, the CDR3 is TGTGCAAGTCGCTTAGTCTACCGGGACAGGGGACCCTATAGCAATCAGCCCCAGCATTTT.

This clonotype was seen once. The J gene is TRBJ2-6, the V gene TRBV10-2; 10 nucleotides align to TRBD1. The CDR3 contains 16 residues. The germline V gene has CDR1 WSHSY and CDR2 SAAADI. V gave up 6 bases and J gave up 3 bases; unmatched junction bases: 5. CDR3 region: CASRPGTGDGANVLTF. Written as DNA, the CDR3 is TGCGCCAGCAGGCCCGGGACAGGGGATGGGGCCAACGTCCTGACTTTC.

This clonotype was seen only once. The rearrangement links TRBV6-5 to TRBJ1-5, with D possibly being TRBD1 (5 bases). Germline CDR1 is MNHEY and CDR2 is SVGAGI. Deletions cut 0 bases from V and 4 bases from J, with 13 bases between. This CDR3 spans 16 amino acids. CDR3 loop: CASSYSYSGENQPQHF. CDR3 sequence (DNA): TGTGCCAGCAGTTACTCCTATTCGGGGGAGAATCAGCCCCAGCATTTT.

CDR3 DNA sequence: TGCAGTGCTAGAGTACGGACACTGAACACTGAAGCTTTCTTT. Residues: CSARVRTLNTEAFF. This chain uses TRBV20-1 with TRBJ1-1, with a tentative D call TRBD1 (5 bases). The CDR3 has 14 residues. Trimming took off 1 base at V and 0 bases at J, with 9 bases between the two ends. Germline assignment: CDR1 DFQATT and CDR2 SNEGSKA (reference sequence).

The genes are TRBV7-9 and TRBJ2-7; D uncertain. V was clipped by 1 base and J by 6 bases, with 13 bases between them. This CDR3 has 14 amino acids. Germline values: CDR1 SEHNR, CDR2 FQNEAQ (reference sequence). The CDR3 sequence: CASSLVDPGAEQYF. The CDR3 DNA reads TGTGCCAGCAGCTTAGTGGACCCCGGAGCCGAGCAGTACTTC.

CDR3 bases: TGTGCCAGCAGCCTCGGGACAGGGTACGGTGGCTACACCTTC. It codes for CASSLGTGYGGYTF. The chain recombines TRBV14 with TRBJ1-2; TRBD1 matches at 9 bases. Germline CDR1 SGHDN, CDR2 FVKESK. The ends lost 4 bases at V and 7 bases at J; junction bases unmatched: 7. The CDR3 covers 14 residues.

This chain uses TRBV19 with TRBJ1-5, with D perhaps matching TRBD1 (5 bases). The CDR3 runs to 15 residues. Germline CDR1 LNHDA, CDR2 SQIVND (reference sequence). V was shortened by 6 bases and J by 4 bases, with 16 bases between the two germline ends. The CDR3 sequence is CASSLGEFGNQPQHF. The CDR3 DNA reads TGTGCCAGTAGCCTAGGGGAGTTCGGAAATCAGCCCCAGCATTTT.

V and J are TRBV2 and TRBJ1-1; TRBD1 is a possible D gene (5 bases). The CDR3 extends over 16 amino acids. Trimming stripped 0 bases from V and 5 bases from J, with 16 bases between. The germline V gene has CDR1 SNHLY and CDR2 FYNNEI. CDR3 bases: TGTGCCAGCAGTGAAGCGGGGGGGACCCTCGGGACTGAAGCTTTCTTT. Its protein is CASSEAGGTLGTEAFF.

CDR3: CASSETSGTGGPSGSYNEQFF. The CDR3, as DNA: TGTGCCAGCAGTGAAACGTCAGGAACGGGGGGGCCGTCGGGATCCTACAATGAGCAGTTCTTC. The rearrangement uses TRBV6-1 and TRBJ2-1; 8 bases agree with TRBD2. This CDR3 is built from 21 residues. The V gene end was trimmed by 2 bases and the J gene end by 1 base; junction bases not matched to a gene: 19. CDR1 and CDR2 (germline): MNHNS, SASEGT.